The subject of this entry is one T cell receptor (beta chain). This clone's antigen is unknown. Without the conserved terminal phenylalanine or tryptophan, this CDR3 likely stems from a read error. This entry is derived from a study of breast tumors, draining lymph nodes, adjacent tissues (TCRdb year 2016). Regarding the research as a whole: In breast cancer patients, the study compared the TCR beta repertoires of tumor, adjacent nontumor tissue and axillary lymph nodes. The study was designed to assess the relationships and possible T-cell exchange between tumor, surrounding tissue and draining lymph node repertoires in human breast cancer. The research as a whole found: The similarity between tumor and nontumor tissue repertoires was significantly greater in luminal-like breast cancer than in basal-like breast cancer. The conclusion that tumor T cells originate in lymph nodes was presented as consistent with a hypothesis rather than as directly demonstrated. The data were judged consistent with most tumor T cells deriving from the lymph node and then expanding within tumor tissue. T-cell repertoire diversity in tumors was found to be lower than in lymph nodes but higher than in nontumor tissue, and preferential V and J gene usage was observed.

Sequencing relied on an Illumina HiSeq 2000. TCR beta chain libraries were generated through multiplex PCR amplification. The amplified TCR beta chain products were analyzed by high-throughput sequencing. TCRdb passed the public sequencing reads through fastp at Q25 and MiXCR, retaining productive beta sequences. Merged by CDR3 protein, the rows form single entries marked with the most common genes and DNA. The sample has hundreds of thousands of distinct CDR3 sequences on record, approximately 30% of them singletons. Around 1.5% of the sample lies in the top ten. From its first to its last residue, the CDR3 has 12 amino acids. The CDR3 DNA has 36 bases and is translated from base 1. CDR1 and CDR2, looked up from the germline V gene, are SNHLY and FYNNEI. The junction shows trimming of 6 bases on V and 8 bases on J, plus 11 bases between the germline ends. The lymph node samples were taken from the axillary draining lymph nodes of breast cancer patients.

The sequence links TRBV2 to TRBJ2-4; TRBD1 might be the D gene, on 5 matching bases. Sequencing was done on a sample of axillary lymph node tissue. The receptor was isolated from a female donor with breast cancer. Some clones in this sample may be carry-over from other donors' samples. The nucleotides are TGTGCCAGCAGCCAATCAGGGTACATTCAGTACCTC. It translates as CASSQSGYIQYL.